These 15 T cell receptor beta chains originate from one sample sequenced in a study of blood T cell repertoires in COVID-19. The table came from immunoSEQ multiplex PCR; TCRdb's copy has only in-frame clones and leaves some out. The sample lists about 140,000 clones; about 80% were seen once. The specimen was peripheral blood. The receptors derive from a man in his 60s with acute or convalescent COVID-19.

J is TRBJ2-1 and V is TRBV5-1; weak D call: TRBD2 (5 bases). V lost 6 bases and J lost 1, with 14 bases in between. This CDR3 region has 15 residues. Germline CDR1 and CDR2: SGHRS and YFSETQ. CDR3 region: CASTYGSRSYNEQFF. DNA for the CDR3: TGCGCCAGCACATATGGGAGTAGGTCCTACAATGAGCAGTTCTTC.

CDR3 in amino acids: CASSSADRGSVGYTF. Written as DNA, the CDR3 is TGTGCCAGCAGCTCCGCGGACAGGGGATCGGTAGGCTACACCTTC. The chain joins TRBV28 to TRBJ1-2, with TRBD1 identical over 9 bases. V shed 6 bases and J 8 bases; nucleotides not matched to a gene: 13. The V gene's germline CDR1 is MDHEN and CDR2 SYDVKM. This CDR3 comprises 15 residues.

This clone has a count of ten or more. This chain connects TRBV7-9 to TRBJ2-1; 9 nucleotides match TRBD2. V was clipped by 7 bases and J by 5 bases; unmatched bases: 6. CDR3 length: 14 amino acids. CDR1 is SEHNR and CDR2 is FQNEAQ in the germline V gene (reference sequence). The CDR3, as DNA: TGTGCCAGCACCCAGACTAGCGGACACAATGAGCAGTTCTTC. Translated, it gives CASTQTSGHNEQFF. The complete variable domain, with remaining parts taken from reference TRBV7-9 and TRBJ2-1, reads DTGVSQNPRHKITKRGQNVTFRCDPISEHNRLYWYRQTLGQGPEFLTYFQNEAQLEKSRLLSDRFSAERPKGSFSTLEIQRTEQGDSAMYLCASTQTSGHNEQFFGPGTRLTVL.

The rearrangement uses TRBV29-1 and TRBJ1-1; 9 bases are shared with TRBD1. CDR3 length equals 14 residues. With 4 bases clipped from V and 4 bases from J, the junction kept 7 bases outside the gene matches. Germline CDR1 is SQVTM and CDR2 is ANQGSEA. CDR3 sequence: CSVVHRGQGTEAFF. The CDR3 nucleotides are TGCAGCGTTGTTCACAGGGGGCAGGGCACTGAAGCTTTCTTT.

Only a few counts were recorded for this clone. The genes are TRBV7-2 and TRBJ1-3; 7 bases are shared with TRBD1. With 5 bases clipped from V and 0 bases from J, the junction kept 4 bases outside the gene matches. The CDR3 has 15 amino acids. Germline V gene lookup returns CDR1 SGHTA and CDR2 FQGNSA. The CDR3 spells CASSIDRVSGNTIYF. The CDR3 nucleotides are TGTGCCAGCAGCATCGACAGGGTCTCTGGAAACACCATATATTTT.

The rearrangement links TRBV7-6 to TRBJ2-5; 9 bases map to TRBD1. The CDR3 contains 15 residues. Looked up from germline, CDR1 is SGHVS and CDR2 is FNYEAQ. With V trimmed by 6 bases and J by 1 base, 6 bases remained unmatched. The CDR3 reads CASRSGTGPQETQYF. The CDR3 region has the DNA TGTGCCAGCAGGTCCGGGACAGGGCCCCAAGAGACCCAGTACTTC. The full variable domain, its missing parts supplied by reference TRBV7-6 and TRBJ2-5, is GAGVSQSPRYKVTKRGQDVALRCDPISGHVSLYWYRQALGQGPEFLTYFNYEAQQDKSGLPNDRFSAERPEGSISTLTIQRTEQRDSAMYRCASRSGTGPQETQYFGPGTRLLVL.

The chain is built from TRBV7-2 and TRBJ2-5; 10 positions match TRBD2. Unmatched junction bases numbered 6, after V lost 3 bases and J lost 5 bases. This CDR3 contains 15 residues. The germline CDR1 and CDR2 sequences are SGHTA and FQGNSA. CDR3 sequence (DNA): TGTGCCAGCAGCTTCTCTAGCGGGAGTGGGGAGACCCAGTACTTC. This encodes CASSFSSGSGETQYF.

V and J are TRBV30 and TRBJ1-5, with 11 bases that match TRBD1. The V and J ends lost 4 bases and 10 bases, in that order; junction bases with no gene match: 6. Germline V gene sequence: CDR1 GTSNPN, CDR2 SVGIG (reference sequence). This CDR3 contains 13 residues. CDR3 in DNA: TGTGCCTGGAAGGGACAGGGGGTCGTTCCCCAGCATTTT. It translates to CAWKGQGVVPQHF.

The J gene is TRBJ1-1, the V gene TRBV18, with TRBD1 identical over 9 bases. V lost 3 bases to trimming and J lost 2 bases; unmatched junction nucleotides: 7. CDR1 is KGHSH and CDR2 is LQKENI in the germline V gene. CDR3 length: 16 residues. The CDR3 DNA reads TGTGCCAGCTCACCGTCGTTGGGACAGGGAAACACTGAAGCTTTCTTT. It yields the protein CASSPSLGQGNTEAFF.

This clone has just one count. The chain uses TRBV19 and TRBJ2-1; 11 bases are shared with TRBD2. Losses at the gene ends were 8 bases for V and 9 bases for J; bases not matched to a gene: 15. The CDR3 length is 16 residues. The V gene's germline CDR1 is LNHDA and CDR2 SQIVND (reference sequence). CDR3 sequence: CASSLWDTSGGSEQFF. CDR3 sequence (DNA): TGTGCCAGTTCTCTCTGGGATACTAGCGGGGGATCTGAGCAGTTCTTC.

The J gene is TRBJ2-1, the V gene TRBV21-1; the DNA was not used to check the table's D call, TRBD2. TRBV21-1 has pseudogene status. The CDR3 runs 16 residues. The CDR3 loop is CASSKVEGRAENEQFF. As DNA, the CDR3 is TGTGCCAGCAGCAAAGTGGAGGGGAGGGCGGAGAATGAGCAGTTCTTC.

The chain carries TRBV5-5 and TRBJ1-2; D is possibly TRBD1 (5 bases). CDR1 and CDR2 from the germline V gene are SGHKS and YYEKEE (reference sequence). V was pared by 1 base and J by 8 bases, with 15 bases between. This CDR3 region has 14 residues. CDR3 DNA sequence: TGTGCCAGCAGCTTGTTTATAGGGGCCTGGGGCTACACCTTC. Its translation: CASSLFIGAWGYTF. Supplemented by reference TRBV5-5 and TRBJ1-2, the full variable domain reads DAGVTQSPTHLIKTRGQQVTLRCSPISGHKSVSWYQQVLGQGPQFIFQYYEKEERGRGNFPDRFSARQFPNYSSELNVNALLLGDSALYLCASSLFIGAWGYTFGSGTRLTVV.

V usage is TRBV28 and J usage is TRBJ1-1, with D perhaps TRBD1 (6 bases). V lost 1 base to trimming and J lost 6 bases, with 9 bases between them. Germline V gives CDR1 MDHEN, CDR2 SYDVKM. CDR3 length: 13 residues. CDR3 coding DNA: TGTGCCAGCAGTTTATCACAGGGACCTGAAGCTTTCTTT. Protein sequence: CASSLSQGPEAFF.

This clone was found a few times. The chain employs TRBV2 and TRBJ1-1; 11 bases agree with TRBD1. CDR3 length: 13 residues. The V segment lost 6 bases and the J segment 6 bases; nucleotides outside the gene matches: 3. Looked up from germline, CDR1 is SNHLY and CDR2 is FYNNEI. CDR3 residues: CASRDRGPAEAFF. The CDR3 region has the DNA TGTGCCAGCAGGGACAGGGGGCCGGCTGAAGCTTTCTTT.

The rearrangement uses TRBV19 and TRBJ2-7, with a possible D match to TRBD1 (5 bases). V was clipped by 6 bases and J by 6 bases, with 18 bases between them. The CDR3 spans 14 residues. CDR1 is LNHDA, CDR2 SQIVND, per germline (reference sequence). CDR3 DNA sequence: TGTGCCAGTAGCCGACTTTCCCAAGGGGTCGAGCAGTACTTC. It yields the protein CASSRLSQGVEQYF.